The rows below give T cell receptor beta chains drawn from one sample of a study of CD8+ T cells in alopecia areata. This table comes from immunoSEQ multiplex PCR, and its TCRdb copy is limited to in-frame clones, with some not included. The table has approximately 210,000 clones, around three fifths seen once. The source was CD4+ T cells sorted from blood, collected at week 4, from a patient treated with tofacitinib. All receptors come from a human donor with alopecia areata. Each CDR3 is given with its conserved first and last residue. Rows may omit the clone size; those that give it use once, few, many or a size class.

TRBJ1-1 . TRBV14 CASSPRALNTEAFF
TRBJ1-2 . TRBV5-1 CASSGTGGNGYTF
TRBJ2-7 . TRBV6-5 CASRLTGLGHEQYF
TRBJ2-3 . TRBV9 CASSVATDTQYF
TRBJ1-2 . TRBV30 CAHTGYGYTF
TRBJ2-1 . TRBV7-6 CASSPRTSGGTIYNEQFF
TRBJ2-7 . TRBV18 CASSSSGQGILGQYF
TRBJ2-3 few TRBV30 CAWGGLNTQYF
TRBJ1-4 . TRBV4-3 CASSPGPNNEKLFF
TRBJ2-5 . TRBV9 CASSQRLAGPQETQYF
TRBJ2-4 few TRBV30 CAWSFGQGAKNIQYF
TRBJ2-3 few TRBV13 CASSSGPRRDTQYF
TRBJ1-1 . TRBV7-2 CASSSGTGLRAFF
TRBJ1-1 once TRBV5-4 CASSLPGTGNTEAFF
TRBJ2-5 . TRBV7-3 CASSLIGAIGETQYF
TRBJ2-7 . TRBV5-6 CASSALANSYEQYF
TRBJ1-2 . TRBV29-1 CSVEEWTGPGYTF
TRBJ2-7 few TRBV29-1 CSAATPRSYEQYF
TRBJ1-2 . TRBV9 CASSVGGLHGYTF
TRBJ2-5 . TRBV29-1 CSVAGGDWTQYF
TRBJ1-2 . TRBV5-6 CASSFPMVRGGYTF
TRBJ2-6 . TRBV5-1 CASCWGSGANVLTF
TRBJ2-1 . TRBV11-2 CASSKTEGAYNEQFF
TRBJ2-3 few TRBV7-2 CASSPTTDTQYF
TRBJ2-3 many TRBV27 CASTSLSRGFTDTQYF
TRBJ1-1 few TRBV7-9 CASSLRDPGAEAFF
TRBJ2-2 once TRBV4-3 CASSQDHGTGELFF
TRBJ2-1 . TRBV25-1 CASSGRGIISYNEQFF
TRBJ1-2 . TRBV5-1 CASTLGNYGYTF
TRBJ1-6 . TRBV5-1 CASSLGADSPLHF
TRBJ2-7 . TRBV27 CASSGGRGSYEQYF
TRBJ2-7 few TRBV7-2 CASSPSYEQYF
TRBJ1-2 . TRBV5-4 CASSLEGLGGHTF
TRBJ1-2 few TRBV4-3 CASSPSRGYGYTF
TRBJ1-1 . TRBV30 CAWSAQVNTEAFF
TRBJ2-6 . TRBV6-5 CASSYSEGAGANVLTF
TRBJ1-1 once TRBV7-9 CASSLQARNTEAFF
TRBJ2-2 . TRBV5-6 CASSRATGELFF
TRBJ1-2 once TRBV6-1 CASSLTTSGYTF
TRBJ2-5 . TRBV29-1 CSVEDPDGQETQYF
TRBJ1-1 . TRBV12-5 CASGLMGNTEAFF
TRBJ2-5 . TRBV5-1 CASSLSATGGAGETQYF
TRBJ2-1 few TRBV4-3 CASSQGWRGAYNEQFF
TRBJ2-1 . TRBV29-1 CSTRLAGEYNEQFF
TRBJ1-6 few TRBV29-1 CSVWTGLEGSPLHF
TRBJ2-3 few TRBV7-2 CASSFYGDTQYF
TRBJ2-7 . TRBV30 CAWSVFRQLEQYF
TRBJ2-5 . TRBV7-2 CASSLGGVETQYF
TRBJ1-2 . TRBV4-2 CASREGGFNGYTF
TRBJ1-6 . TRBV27 CASSFEGPRALHF
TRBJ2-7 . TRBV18 CASSPTPGTTYEQYF
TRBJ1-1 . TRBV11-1 CASSNPSPQRGTEAFF